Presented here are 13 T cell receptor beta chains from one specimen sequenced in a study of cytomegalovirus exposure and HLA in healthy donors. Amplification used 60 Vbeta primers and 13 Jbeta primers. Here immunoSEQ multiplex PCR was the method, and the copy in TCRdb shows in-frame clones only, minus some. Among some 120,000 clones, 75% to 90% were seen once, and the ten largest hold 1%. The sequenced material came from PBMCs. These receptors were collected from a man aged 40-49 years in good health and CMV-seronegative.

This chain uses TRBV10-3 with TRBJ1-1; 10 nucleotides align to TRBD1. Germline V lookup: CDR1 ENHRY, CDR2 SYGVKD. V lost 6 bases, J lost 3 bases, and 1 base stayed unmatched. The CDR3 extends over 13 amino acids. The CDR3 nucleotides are TGTGCCATCAGGGACAGGGGGGACACTGAAGCTTTCTTT. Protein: CAIRDRGDTEAFF.

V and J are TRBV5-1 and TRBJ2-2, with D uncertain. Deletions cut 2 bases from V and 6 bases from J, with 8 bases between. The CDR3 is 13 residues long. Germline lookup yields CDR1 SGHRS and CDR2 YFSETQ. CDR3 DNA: TGCGCCAGCAGCTTTGTAGACTCCGGGGAGCTGTTTTTT. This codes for CASSFVDSGELFF. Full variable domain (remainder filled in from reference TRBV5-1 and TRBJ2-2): KAGVTQTPRYLIKTRGQQVTLSCSPISGHRSVSWYQQTPGQGLQFLFEYFSETQRNKGNFPGRFSGRQFSNSRSEMNVSTLELGDSALYLCASSFVDSGELFFGEGSRLTVL.

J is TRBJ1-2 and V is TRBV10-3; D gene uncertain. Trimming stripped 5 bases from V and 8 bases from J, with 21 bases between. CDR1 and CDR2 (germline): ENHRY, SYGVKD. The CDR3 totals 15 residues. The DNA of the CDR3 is TGTGCCATCAGTACCGGGATTGGGCCCCTAGGCGGCTACACCTTC. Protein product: CAISTGIGPLGGYTF.

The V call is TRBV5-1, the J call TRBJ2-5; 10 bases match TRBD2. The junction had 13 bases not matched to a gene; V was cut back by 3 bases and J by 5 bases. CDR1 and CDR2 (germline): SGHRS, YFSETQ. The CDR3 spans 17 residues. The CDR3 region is CASSSSGRGFTGETQYF. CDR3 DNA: TGCGCCAGCAGCTCTAGCGGGAGAGGGTTTACAGGGGAGACCCAGTACTTC.

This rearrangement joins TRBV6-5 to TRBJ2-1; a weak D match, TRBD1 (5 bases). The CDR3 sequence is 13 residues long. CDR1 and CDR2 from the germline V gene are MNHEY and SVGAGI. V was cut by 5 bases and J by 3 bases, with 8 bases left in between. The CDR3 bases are TGTGCCAGCAGTGGCAGGGACTACAATGAGCAGTTCTTC. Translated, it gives CASSGRDYNEQFF.

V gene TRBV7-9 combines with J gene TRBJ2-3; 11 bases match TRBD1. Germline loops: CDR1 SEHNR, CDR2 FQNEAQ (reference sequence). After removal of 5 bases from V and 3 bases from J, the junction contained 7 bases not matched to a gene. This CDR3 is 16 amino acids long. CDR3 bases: TGTGCCAGCAGCACCGGGACAGGGGGGGGAACAGATACGCAGTATTTT. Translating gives CASSTGTGGGTDTQYF.

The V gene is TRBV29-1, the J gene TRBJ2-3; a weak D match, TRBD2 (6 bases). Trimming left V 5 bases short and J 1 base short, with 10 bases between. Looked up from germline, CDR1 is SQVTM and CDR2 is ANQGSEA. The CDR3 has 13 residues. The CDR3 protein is CSVLWGGTDTQYF. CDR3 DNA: TGCAGCGTTTTGTGGGGGGGCACAGATACGCAGTATTTT.

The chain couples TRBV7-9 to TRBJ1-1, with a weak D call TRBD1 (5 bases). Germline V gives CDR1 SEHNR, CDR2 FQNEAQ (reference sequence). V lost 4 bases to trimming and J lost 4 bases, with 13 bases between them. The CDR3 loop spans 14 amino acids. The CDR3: CASSSLQVPTEAFF. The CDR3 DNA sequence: TGTGCCAGCAGCTCGCTACAGGTACCCACTGAAGCTTTCTTT.

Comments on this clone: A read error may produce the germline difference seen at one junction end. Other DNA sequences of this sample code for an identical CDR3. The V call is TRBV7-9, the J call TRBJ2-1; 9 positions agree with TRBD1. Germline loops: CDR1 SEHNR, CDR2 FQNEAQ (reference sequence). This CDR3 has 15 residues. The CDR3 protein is CASSPFPGQGYEQFF. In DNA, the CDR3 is TGCGCCAGCAGCCCATTCCCGGGACAGGGCTATGAGCAGTTCTTC. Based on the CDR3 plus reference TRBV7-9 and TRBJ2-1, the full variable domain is DTGVSQNPRHKITKRGQNVTFRCDPISEHNRLYWYRQTLGQGPEFLTYFQNEAQLEKSRLLSDRFSAERPKGSFSTLEIQRTEQGDSAMYLCASSPFPGQGYEQFFGPGTRLTVL.

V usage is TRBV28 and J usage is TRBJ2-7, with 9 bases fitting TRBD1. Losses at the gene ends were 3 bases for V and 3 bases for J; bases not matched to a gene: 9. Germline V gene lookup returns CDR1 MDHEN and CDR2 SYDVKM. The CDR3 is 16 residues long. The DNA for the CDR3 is TGTGCCAGCAGTTTCGAGGACAGGGGACGACTCTACGAGCAGTACTTC. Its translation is CASSFEDRGRLYEQYF.

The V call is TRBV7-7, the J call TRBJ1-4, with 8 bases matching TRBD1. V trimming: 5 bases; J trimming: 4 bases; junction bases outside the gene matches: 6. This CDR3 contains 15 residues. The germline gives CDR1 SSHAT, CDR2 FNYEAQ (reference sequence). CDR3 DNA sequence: TGTGCCAGCAGCCTAGGACAGGGCCTTAATGAAAAACTGTTTTTT. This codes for CASSLGQGLNEKLFF.

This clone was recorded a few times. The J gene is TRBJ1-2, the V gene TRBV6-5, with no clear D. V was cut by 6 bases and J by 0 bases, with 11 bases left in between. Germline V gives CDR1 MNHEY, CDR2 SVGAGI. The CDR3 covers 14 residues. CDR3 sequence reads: CASRPSGANYGYTF. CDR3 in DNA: TGTGCCAGCAGGCCCTCGGGAGCTAACTATGGCTACACCTTC.

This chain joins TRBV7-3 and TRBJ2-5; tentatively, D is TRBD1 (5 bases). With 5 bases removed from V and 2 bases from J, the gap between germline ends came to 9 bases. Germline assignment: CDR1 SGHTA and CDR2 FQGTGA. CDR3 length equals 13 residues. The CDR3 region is CASSLDRQETQYF. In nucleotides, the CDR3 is TGTGCCAGCAGCCTCGACAGACAAGAGACCCAGTACTTC.